Listed here are 23 T cell receptor beta chains from one sample, sequenced in a study of Tregs in tolerant kidney transplant recipients. Using immunoSEQ multiplex PCR, the repertoire was profiled, and TCRdb retains in-frame clones only, with some absent. The sample contains nearly 95,000 clones, under 95% of which appear only once. The specimen comprised CD4+ T cells from blood, sampled before the transplant. These receptors all stem from a human donor who received a combined kidney and bone marrow transplant.

The rearrangement joins TRBV7-6 to TRBJ2-2; unclear D gene. The CDR3 covers 13 residues. Per the germline V gene, CDR1 is SGHVS and CDR2 is FNYEAQ. Trimming shortened V by 2 bases and J by 7 bases, and 8 bases separated the two germline ends. DNA of the CDR3: TGTGCCAGCAGCTTATTTTCAGACGGGGAGCTGTTTTTT. This encodes CASSLFSDGELFF.

The chain carries TRBV7-9 and TRBJ2-7, with TRBD2 identical over 14 bases. Germline loops: CDR1 SEHNR, CDR2 FQNEAQ (reference sequence). CDR3 size: 18 residues. Germline trimming cut 5 bases from V and 4 bases from J; bases unmatched to any gene: 13. The CDR3 DNA sequence: TGTGCCAGCAGCCCCCTGGGTGGGGGGACTAGCGGGAGTTACGAGCAGTACTTC. Its protein product is CASSPLGGGTSGSYEQYF.

This clone was counted once. The chain uses TRBV7-2 and TRBJ2-1, with 8 positions matching TRBD2. The CDR3 length is 15 residues. CDR1 and CDR2 from the germline V gene are SGHTA and FQGNSA. J lost 5 bases, V lost 5 bases, and 8 bases had no gene match. CDR3: CASSPQAGGHNEQFF. The CDR3 bases are TGTGCCAGCAGCCCCCAGGCGGGGGGTCACAATGAGCAGTTCTTC. The full variable domain, its missing parts supplied by reference TRBV7-2 and TRBJ2-1, is GAGVSQSPSNKVTEKGKDVELRCDPISGHTALYWYRQSLGQGLEFLIYFQGNSAPDKSGLPSDRFSAERTGGSVSTLTIQRTQQEDSAVYLCASSPQAGGHNEQFFGPGTRLTVL.

The genes are TRBV28 and TRBJ2-7; 10 bases map to TRBD1. Germline trimming cut 3 bases from V and 4 bases from J; bases unmatched to any gene: 3. Germline V gives CDR1 MDHEN, CDR2 SYDVKM. This CDR3 is built from 14 residues. The CDR3 DNA is TGTGCCAGCAGTTTGAGACAGGGGGCTTACGAGCAGTACTTC. Protein sequence: CASSLRQGAYEQYF.

V is TRBV5-1 and J is TRBJ1-5; 8 positions agree with TRBD1. CDR3 size: 13 residues. Germline CDR1 reads SGHRS; CDR2 reads YFSETQ. V shed 4 bases and J 10 bases; nucleotides not matched to a gene: 7. The CDR3 reads CASSAGQGGPQHF. The CDR3 DNA reads TGCGCCAGCAGCGCCGGACAGGGAGGTCCCCAGCATTTT. The complete variable domain, with remaining parts taken from reference TRBV5-1 and TRBJ1-5, reads KAGVTQTPRYLIKTRGQQVTLSCSPISGHRSVSWYQQTPGQGLQFLFEYFSETQRNKGNFPGRFSGRQFSNSRSEMNVSTLELGDSALYLCASSAGQGGPQHFGDGTRLSIL.

The V and J genes are TRBV29-1 and TRBJ2-7, with 11 positions matching TRBD2. Germline lookup yields CDR1 SQVTM and CDR2 ANQGSEA. With 6 bases clipped from V and 1 base from J, the junction kept 2 bases outside the gene matches. The CDR3 loop spans 13 amino acids. Here the CDR3 DNA reads TGCAGCGTCGGGACTAGCGGATCCTACGAGCAGTACTTC. Translation gives CSVGTSGSYEQYF.

The rearrangement uses TRBV13 and TRBJ2-7; D may be TRBD2 (6 bases). V was cut by 6 bases and J by 2 bases, with 14 bases left in between. The CDR3 length is 14 residues. Germline CDR1 PRHDT, CDR2 FYEKMQ (reference sequence). CDR3 nucleotides: TGTGCCAGCAGACTTAAGGGCGGGGCCTACGAGCAGTACTTC. Translating it yields CASRLKGGAYEQYF.

The V gene is TRBV10-3, the J gene TRBJ2-3; 7 bases map to TRBD1. The CDR3 contains 15 residues. Unmatched junction bases numbered 4, after V lost 3 bases and J lost 1 base. Per germline, CDR1 ENHRY and CDR2 SYGVKD. CDR3 sequence reads: CAISDHRGGTDTQYF. The CDR3 DNA sequence: TGTGCCATCAGTGACCACAGGGGTGGCACAGATACGCAGTATTTT.

The chain uses TRBV28 and TRBJ2-7; the match to TRBD1 covers 8 bases. Per the germline V gene, CDR1 is MDHEN and CDR2 is SYDVKM. The junction had 7 bases not matched to a gene; V was cut back by 10 bases and J by 5 bases. This CDR3 contains 12 residues. CDR3 bases: TGTGCCACCTGGACAGGGCGCCACGAGCAGTACTTC. This encodes CATWTGRHEQYF. The entire variable domain, with the rest obtained from reference TRBV28 and TRBJ2-7, is as follows: DVKVTQSSRYLVKRTGEKVFLECVQDMDHENMFWYRQDPGLGLRLIYFSYDVKMKEKGDIPEGYSVSREKKERFSLILESASTNQTSMYLCATWTGRHEQYFGPGTRLTVT.

The chain recombines TRBV30 with TRBJ2-1; D may be TRBD1 (8 bases). CDR1 GTSNPN and CDR2 SVGIG come from the germline V gene (reference sequence). Between the trimmed V and J ends, which lost 2 bases and 4 bases, there was a span of 18 bases. The CDR3 length is 16 residues. This chain's CDR3 is CAWSSYRGGKYNEQFF. The CDR3 region has the DNA TGTGCCTGGAGTTCCTACAGGGGGGGGAAATACAATGAGCAGTTCTTC.

This clone was detected only once. The chain is built from TRBV11-3 and TRBJ2-7, with 7 bases fitting TRBD2. The ends lost 5 bases at V and 0 bases at J; junction bases unmatched: 4. The CDR3 spans 14 residues. CDR1 and CDR2 from the germline V gene are SGHNT and YENEEA. Written as DNA, the CDR3 is TGTGCCAGCAGCCCGAGCGGGAACTCCTACGAGCAGTACTTC. It encodes CASSPSGNSYEQYF.

The CDR3 coding sequence is TGTGCCAGCAGCTTAGGGGGACTAGCGGGATTCGAGCAGTTCTTC. Translating gives CASSLGGLAGFEQFF. This chain joins TRBV7-2 and TRBJ2-1; 13 bases align to TRBD2. The CDR3 runs to 15 residues. V gave up 1 base and J gave up 10 bases; unmatched junction bases: 4. From germline, CDR1 is SGHTA and CDR2 FQGNSA.

The rearrangement uses TRBV21-1 and TRBJ2-3; the D segment call TRBD1 is taken from the table without a DNA check. TRBV21-1 is a recognized pseudogene. This CDR3 spans 16 amino acids. CDR3 region: CASSKAETGATDTQYF. CDR3 DNA: TGTGCCAGCAGCAAAGCCGAGACAGGGGCCACAGATACGCAGTATTTT.

A single count supports this clone. The chain joins TRBV27 to TRBJ1-2, with TRBD1 as a possible D gene (6 bases). CDR1 MNHEY and CDR2 SMNVEV come from the germline V gene (reference sequence). The CDR3 totals 13 residues. V was cut by 4 bases and J by 7 bases, with 13 bases left in between. CDR3 in DNA: TGTGCCAGCAGTTACAAGGGGGTAGGTGGCTACACCTTC. It specifies CASSYKGVGGYTF.

The chain employs TRBV9 and TRBJ2-1; D possibly corresponds to TRBD2 (5 bases). This CDR3 contains 13 residues. Germline-derived CDR1 and CDR2 are SGDLS and YYNGEE. The V end was cut by 0 bases, the J end by 9 bases, with 10 bases between. The CDR3 loop is CASSVASHAEQFF. CDR3 in DNA: TGTGCCAGCAGCGTAGCTAGCCACGCTGAGCAGTTCTTC.

This clone was seen a handful of times. The chain combines TRBV5-1 with TRBJ2-5; TRBD2 agrees at 7 bases. Germline CDR1 and CDR2: SGHRS and YFSETQ. CDR3 length: 14 amino acids. The ends lost 4 bases at V and 1 base at J; junction bases unmatched: 4. The CDR3 coding sequence is TGCGCCAGCAGCCGGGACTACTTCCAAGAGACCCAGTACTTC. Translating gives CASSRDYFQETQYF.

The chain uses TRBV11-2 and TRBJ2-5; D unclear. The end of the DNA fits TRBJ2-7 better, so the J call may be wrong. The V gene's germline CDR1 is SGHAT and CDR2 FQNNGV. The CDR3 is 14 residues long. CDR3 nucleotide sequence: TGTGCCAGCAGCTTAGATGTGGTCCCCTACGAGCAGTACTTC. It is translated as CASSLDVVPYEQYF.

V and J are TRBV5-1 and TRBJ2-3; TRBD1 aligns across 10 bases. Germline V CDR1 and CDR2: SGHRS, YFSETQ. V shed 4 bases and J 6 bases; nucleotides not matched to a gene: 2. This CDR3 has 13 amino acids. CDR3: CASSDRGRDTQYF. The CDR3 DNA reads TGCGCCAGCAGCGACAGGGGGCGGGATACGCAGTATTTT.

This clone has just a few counts. The junction differs from germline at one of its ends, possibly a read error. The rearrangement uses TRBV18 and TRBJ1-1; TRBD1 matches 7 bases. Germline CDR1 and CDR2: KGHSH and LQKENI. The CDR3 has 16 amino acids. The CDR3 is CASSPQGQHMNTEAFF. CDR3 nucleotide sequence: TGTGCCAGCTCTCCACAGGGGCAGCATATGAACACTGAAGCTTTCTTT.

The rearrangement joins TRBV7-9 to TRBJ2-1; a possible D gene is TRBD2 (6 bases). CDR3 length: 15 residues. V was trimmed by 5 bases and J by 9 bases, leaving 20 bases between them. Germline V gives CDR1 SEHNR, CDR2 FQNEAQ (reference sequence). CDR3 DNA: TGTGCCAGCAGCCCTCTTTCATCCGGACTACTTGAGCAGTTCTTC. Encoded protein: CASSPLSSGLLEQFF.

The genes are TRBV4-1 and TRBJ2-1; 7 nucleotides match TRBD2. The CDR3 sequence is 13 residues long. With V trimmed by 5 bases and J by 9 bases, 7 bases remained unmatched. Germline lookup yields CDR1 MGHRA and CDR2 YSYEKL. CDR3 region: CASSVTGGGEQFF. CDR3 in DNA: TGCGCCAGCAGCGTTACTGGGGGGGGTGAGCAGTTCTTC.

The rearrangement joins TRBV6-5 to TRBJ2-7, with TRBD1 matching over 7 bases. The CDR3 is 13 residues long. The V and J ends lost 7 bases and 4 bases, in that order; junction bases with no gene match: 7. Germline V gene sequence: CDR1 MNHEY, CDR2 SVGAGI. The CDR3 here is CASTKGQLYEQYF. The CDR3 DNA is TGTGCCAGCACCAAGGGACAGCTTTACGAGCAGTACTTC.

J is TRBJ1-1 and V is TRBV28, with a tentative D call TRBD1 (5 bases). Germline V gene lookup returns CDR1 MDHEN and CDR2 SYDVKM. Deletions cut 5 bases from V and 4 bases from J, with 8 bases between. The CDR3 extends over 12 amino acids. The CDR3 nucleotides read TGTGCCAGCAGTGACAGCGTCACTGAAGCTTTCTTT. Protein: CASSDSVTEAFF.